This T cell receptor (beta chain) emerged from a study of blood T cell repertoires in COVID-19. The CDR3 consists of 16 residues. V dropped 4 bases and J dropped 0 bases, with 15 bases sitting between them. From germline, CDR1 is MNHEY and CDR2 SMNVEV (reference sequence). In the source study's methods: Researchers report that nucleated cell counts were estimated from reference gene primer amplification. Libraries were prepared by immunoSEQ multiplex PCR; TCRdb keeps only in-frame clonotypes and omits some of them. V, J and clone size were drawn from that table, and D and trimming were deduced from the DNA. Found here are around 260,000 clones, 70% to 90% of them singletons; the top ten hold 3.6%.

The chain couples TRBV27 to TRBJ1-1; unclear D gene. This sequence originates from a man aged 18 to 30 with active or convalescent COVID-19. The sequenced sample was peripheral blood. The CDR3 region is CASSSGQTAVNTEAFF. DNA for the CDR3: TGTGCCAGCAGTTCGGGTCAAACGGCGGTGAACACTGAAGCTTTCTTT.